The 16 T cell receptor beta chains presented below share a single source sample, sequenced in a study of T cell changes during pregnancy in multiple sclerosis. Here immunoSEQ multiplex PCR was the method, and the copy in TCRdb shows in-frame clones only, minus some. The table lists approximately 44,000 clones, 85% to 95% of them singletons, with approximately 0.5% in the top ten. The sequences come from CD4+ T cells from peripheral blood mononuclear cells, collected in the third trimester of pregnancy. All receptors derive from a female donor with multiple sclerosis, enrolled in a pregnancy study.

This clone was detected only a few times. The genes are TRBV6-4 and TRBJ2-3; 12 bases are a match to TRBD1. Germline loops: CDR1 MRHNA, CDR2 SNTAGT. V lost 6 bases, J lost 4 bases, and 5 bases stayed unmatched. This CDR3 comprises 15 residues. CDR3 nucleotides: TGTGCCAGCAGCGCCGGGACAGGGGGCGCAGATACGCAGTATTTT. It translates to CASSAGTGGADTQYF.

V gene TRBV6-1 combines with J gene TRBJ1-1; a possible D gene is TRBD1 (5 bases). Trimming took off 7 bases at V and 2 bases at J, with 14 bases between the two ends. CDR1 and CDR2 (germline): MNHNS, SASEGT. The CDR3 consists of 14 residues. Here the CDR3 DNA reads TGTGCCAGCATGGTCGGACAAGCCAACACTGAAGCTTTCTTT. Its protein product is CASMVGQANTEAFF.

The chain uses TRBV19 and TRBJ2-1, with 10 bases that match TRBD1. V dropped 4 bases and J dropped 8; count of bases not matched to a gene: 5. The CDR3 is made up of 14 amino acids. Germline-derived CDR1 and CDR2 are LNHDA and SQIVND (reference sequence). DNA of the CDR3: TGTGCCAGTAGTAGACAGGGGGCAGTGGATGAGCAGTTCTTC. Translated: CASSRQGAVDEQFF. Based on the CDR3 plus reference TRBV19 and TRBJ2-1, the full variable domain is DGGITQSPKYLFRKEGQNVTLSCEQNLNHDAMYWYRQDPGQGLRLIYYSQIVNDFQKGDIAEGYSVSREKKESFPLTVTSAQKNPTAFYLCASSRQGAVDEQFFGPGTRLTVL.

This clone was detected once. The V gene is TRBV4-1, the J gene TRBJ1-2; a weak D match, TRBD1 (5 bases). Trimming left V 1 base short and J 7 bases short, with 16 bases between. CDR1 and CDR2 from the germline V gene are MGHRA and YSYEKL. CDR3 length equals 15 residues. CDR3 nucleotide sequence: TGCGCCAGCAGCCAAGTTTTGCCAGGGCCTCCTGGCTACACCTTC. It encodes CASSQVLPGPPGYTF.

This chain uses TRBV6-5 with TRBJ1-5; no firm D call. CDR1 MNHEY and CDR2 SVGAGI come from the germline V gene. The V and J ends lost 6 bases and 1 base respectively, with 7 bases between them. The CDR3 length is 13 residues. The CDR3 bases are TGTGCCAGCAGCCTAGACAGCAATCAGCCCCAGCATTTT. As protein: CASSLDSNQPQHF.

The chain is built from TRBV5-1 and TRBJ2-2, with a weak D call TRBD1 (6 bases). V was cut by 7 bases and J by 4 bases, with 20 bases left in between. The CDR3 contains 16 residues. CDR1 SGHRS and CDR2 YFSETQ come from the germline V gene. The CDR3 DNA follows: TGCGCCAGCGGGTCGATTGGACAGACAGCCACCGGGGAGCTGTTTTTT. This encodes CASGSIGQTATGELFF.

The CDR3 loop is CASQQGTGELFF. The CDR3 DNA reads TGTGCCAGCCAACAGGGGACCGGGGAGCTGTTTTTT. The chain has TRBV19 and TRBJ2-2; 7 nucleotides line up with TRBD1. With 9 bases clipped from V and 5 bases from J, the junction kept 3 bases outside the gene matches. CDR3 length equals 12 residues. The V gene's germline CDR1 is LNHDA and CDR2 SQIVND (reference sequence).

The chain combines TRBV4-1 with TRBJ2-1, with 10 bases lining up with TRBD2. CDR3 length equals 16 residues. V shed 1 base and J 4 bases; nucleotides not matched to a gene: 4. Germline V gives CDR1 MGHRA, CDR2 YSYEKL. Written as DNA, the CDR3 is TGCGCCAGCAGCCAAGCAGGGACTAGCGTTTACAATGAGCAGTTCTTC. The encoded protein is CASSQAGTSVYNEQFF.

CDR3 residues: CASSSQTLMNTEAFF. CDR3 nucleotide sequence: TGTGCCAGCAGCTCCCAAACTTTGATGAACACTGAAGCTTTCTTT. V is TRBV7-3 and J is TRBJ1-1; no clear D gene. Germline V gives CDR1 SGHTA, CDR2 FQGTGA. This CDR3 spans 15 amino acids. Trimming removed 4 bases from V and 0 bases from J, with 12 bases in between.

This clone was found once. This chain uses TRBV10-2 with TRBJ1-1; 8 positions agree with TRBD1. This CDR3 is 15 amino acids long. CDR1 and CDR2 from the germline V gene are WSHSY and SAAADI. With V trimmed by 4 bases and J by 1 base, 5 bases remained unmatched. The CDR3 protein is CASSGYGQGNTEAFF. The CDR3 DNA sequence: TGCGCCAGCAGTGGATACGGACAGGGGAACACTGAAGCTTTCTTT.

This chain's CDR3 is CASSLVSKNIQYF. The CDR3 DNA reads as TGTGCCAGCAGCTTAGTGTCGAAAAACATTCAGTACTTC. The rearrangement links TRBV11-3 to TRBJ2-4; unclear D gene. CDR1 is SGHNT and CDR2 is YENEEA in the germline V gene. The CDR3 is 13 residues long. The V end lost 1 base, the J end lost 4 bases, and 5 bases lay between the germline ends.

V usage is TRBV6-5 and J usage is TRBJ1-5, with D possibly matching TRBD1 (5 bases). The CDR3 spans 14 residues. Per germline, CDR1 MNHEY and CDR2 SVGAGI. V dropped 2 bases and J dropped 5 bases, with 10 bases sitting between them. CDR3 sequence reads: CASSYRGIDQPQHF. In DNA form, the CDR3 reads TGTGCCAGCAGTTACAGGGGTATCGATCAGCCCCAGCATTTT.

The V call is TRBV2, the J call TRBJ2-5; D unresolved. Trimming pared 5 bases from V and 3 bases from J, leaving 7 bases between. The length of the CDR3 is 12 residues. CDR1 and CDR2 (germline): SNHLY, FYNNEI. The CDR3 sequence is CASSYIEETQYF. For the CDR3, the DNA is TGTGCCAGCAGTTACATCGAAGAGACCCAGTACTTC.

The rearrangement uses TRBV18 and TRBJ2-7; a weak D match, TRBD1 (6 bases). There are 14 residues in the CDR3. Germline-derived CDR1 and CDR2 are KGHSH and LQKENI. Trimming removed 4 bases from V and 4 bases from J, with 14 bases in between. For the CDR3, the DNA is TGTGCCAGCTCACAAACGGACAGATTATACGAGCAGTACTTC. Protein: CASSQTDRLYEQYF.

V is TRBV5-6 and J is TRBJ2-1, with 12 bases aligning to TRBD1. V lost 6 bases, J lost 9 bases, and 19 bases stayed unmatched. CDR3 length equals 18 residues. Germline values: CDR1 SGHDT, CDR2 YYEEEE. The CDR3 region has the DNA TGTGCCAGCACTCCAGCCGTGAATCCGGGACAGGGGGCCCGTGAGCAGTTCTTC. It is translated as CASTPAVNPGQGAREQFF.

The CDR3 sequence: CSVRTGSHEQYF. The CDR3 DNA sequence: TGCAGCGTTAGGACAGGGTCCCACGAGCAGTACTTC. This chain connects TRBV29-1 to TRBJ2-7; 8 bases agree with TRBD1. The CDR3 length is 12 residues. V lost 5 bases to trimming and J lost 5 bases; unmatched junction nucleotides: 5. Germline V gene lookup returns CDR1 SQVTM and CDR2 ANQGSEA.